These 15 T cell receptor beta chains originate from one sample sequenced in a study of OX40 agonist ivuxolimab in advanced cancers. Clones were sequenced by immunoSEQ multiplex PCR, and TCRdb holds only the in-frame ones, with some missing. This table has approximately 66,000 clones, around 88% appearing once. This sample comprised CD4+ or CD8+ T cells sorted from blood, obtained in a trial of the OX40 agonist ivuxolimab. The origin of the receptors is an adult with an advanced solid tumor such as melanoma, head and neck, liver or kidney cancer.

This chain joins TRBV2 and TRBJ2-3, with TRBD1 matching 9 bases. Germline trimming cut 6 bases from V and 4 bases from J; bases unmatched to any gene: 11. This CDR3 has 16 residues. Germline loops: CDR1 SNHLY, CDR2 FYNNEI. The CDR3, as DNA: TGTGCCAGCAGGATGGGGGACAGGGTGGTTCCAGATACGCAGTATTTT. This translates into CASRMGDRVVPDTQYF.

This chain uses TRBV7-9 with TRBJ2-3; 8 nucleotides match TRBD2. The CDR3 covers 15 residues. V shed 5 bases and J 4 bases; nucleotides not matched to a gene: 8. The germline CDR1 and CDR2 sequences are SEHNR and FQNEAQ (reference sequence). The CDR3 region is CASSPGGAGADTQYF. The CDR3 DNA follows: TGTGCCAGCAGCCCCGGGGGGGCCGGAGCAGATACGCAGTATTTT.

CDR3 residues: CASSVQGEDNSPLHF. The CDR3 bases are TGTGCCAGCAGTGTACAGGGTGAGGATAATTCACCCCTCCACTTT. The genes are TRBV6-5 and TRBJ1-6; tentative D call: TRBD1 (6 bases). This CDR3 spans 15 amino acids. Germline-derived CDR1 and CDR2 are MNHEY and SVGAGI. The ends were cut back, 5 bases at V and 5 bases at J, with 13 bases in the middle.

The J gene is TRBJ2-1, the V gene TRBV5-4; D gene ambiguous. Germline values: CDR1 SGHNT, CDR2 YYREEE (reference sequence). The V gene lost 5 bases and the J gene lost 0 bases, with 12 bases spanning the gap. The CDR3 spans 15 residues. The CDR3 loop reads CASRPTWSSYNEQFF. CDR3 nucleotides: TGTGCCAGCAGACCTACCTGGAGCTCCTACAATGAGCAGTTCTTC.

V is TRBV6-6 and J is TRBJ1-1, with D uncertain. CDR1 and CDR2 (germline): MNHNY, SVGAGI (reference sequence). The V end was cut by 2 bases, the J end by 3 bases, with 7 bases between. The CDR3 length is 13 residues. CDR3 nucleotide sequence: TGTGCCAGCAGTTACATTGGGGACACTGAAGCTTTCTTT. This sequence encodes CASSYIGDTEAFF.

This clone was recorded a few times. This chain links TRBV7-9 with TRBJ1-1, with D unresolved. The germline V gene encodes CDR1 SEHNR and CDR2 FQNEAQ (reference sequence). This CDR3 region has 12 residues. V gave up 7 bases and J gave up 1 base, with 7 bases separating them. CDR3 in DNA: TGTGCCAGCACACGACAGAACACTGAAGCTTTCTTT. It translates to CASTRQNTEAFF.

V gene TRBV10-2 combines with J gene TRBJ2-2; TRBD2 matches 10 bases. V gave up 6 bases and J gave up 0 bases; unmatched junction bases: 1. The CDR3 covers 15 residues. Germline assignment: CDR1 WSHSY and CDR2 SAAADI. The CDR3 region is CASRAGGANTGELFF. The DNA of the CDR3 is TGCGCCAGCAGAGCGGGGGGGGCGAACACCGGGGAGCTGTTTTTT.

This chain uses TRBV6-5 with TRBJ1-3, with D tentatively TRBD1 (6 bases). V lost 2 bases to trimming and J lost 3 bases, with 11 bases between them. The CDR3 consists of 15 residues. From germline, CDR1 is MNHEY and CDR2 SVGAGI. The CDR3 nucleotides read TGTGCCAGCAGTTACGCAGGGGCGATTGGAAACACCATATATTTT. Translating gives CASSYAGAIGNTIYF.

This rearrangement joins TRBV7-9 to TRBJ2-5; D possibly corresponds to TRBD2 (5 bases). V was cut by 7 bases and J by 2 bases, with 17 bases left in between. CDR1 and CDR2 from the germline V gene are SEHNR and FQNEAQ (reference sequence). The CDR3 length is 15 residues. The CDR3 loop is CASTAPASPQETQYF. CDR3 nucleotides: TGTGCCAGCACCGCCCCGGCTAGCCCACAAGAGACCCAGTACTTC.

The CDR3 sequence is CASSLVDTGELFF. The CDR3 DNA reads as TGCGCCAGCAGCTTGGTGGACACCGGGGAGCTGTTTTTT. V gene TRBV5-1 combines with J gene TRBJ2-2; D remains ambiguous. This CDR3 is built from 13 residues. Trimming stripped 0 bases from V and 3 bases from J, with 3 bases between. Germline assignment: CDR1 SGHRS and CDR2 YFSETQ.

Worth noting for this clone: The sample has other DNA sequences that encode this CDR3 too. The CDR3 DNA sequence: TGCAGCGTTGCTGGGAACTCTTACGAGCAGTACTTC. This codes for CSVAGNSYEQYF. This chain joins TRBV29-1 and TRBJ2-7; D not certain. Germline V gives CDR1 SQVTM, CDR2 ANQGSEA. Between the trimmed V and J ends, which lost 4 bases and 4 bases, there was a span of 11 bases. The CDR3 length is 12 residues.

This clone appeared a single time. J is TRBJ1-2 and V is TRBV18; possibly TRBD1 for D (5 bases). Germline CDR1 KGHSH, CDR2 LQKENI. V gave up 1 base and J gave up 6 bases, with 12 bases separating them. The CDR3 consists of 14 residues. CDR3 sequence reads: CASSPQGRSDGYTF. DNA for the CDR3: TGTGCCAGCTCACCACAGGGGCGTAGCGATGGCTACACCTTC. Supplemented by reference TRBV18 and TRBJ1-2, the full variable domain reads NAGVMQNPRHLVRRRGQEARLRCSPMKGHSHVYWYRQLPEEGLKFMVYLQKENIIDESGMPKERFSAEFPKEGPSILRIQQVVRGDSAAYFCASSPQGRSDGYTFGSGTRLTVV.

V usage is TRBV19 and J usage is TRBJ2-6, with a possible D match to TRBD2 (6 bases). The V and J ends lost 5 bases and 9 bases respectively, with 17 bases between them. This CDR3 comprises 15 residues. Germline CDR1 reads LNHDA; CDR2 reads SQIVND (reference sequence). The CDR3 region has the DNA TGTGCCAGTAGTGTGGGCGGCGGGGCCGGCAACGTCCTGACTTTC. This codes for CASSVGGGAGNVLTF. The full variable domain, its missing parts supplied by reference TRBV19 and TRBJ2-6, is DGGITQSPKYLFRKEGQNVTLSCEQNLNHDAMYWYRQDPGQGLRLIYYSQIVNDFQKGDIAEGYSVSREKKESFPLTVTSAQKNPTAFYLCASSVGGGAGNVLTFGAGSRLTVL.

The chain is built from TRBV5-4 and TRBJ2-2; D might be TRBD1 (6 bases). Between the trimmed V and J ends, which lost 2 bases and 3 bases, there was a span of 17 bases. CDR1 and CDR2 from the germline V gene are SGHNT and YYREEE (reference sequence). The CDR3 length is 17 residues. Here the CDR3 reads CASSFQGILGDTGELFF. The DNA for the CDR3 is TGTGCCAGCAGCTTCCAGGGGATCTTGGGGGACACCGGGGAGCTGTTTTTT.

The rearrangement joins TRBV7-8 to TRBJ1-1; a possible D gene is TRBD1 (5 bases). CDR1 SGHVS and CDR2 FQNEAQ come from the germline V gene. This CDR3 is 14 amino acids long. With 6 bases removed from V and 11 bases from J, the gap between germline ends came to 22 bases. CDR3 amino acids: CASSSRVFIAGAFF. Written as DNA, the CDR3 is TGTGCCAGCAGTTCCCGGGTGTTCATCGCAGGGGCTTTCTTT.